Following are 23 T cell receptor beta chains from one sample sequenced in a study of blood T cells in healthy people across ages. With a J-beta primer mix and a sample-barcoded 5' primer, a second PCR ran roughly 6 to 11 cycles. TCRdb reprocessed the 5' RACE reads with MiXCR, giving one entry per CDR3 protein. The sample consists of 2 million or so distinct CDR3 sequences, roughly 49% of them appearing once. Sequencing input: blood. These receptors all come from a woman aged 35 to 49 in good health.

The chain recombines TRBV20-1 with TRBJ2-7, with D perhaps TRBD1 or TRBD2 (5 bases each). This CDR3 has 14 residues. Germline values: CDR1 DFQATT, CDR2 SNEGSKA (reference sequence). CDR3 bases: TGCATCCCGTGGGACCCCTTGGGAACCTACGAGCAGTACTTC. This gives the protein CIPWDPLGTYEQYF.

The rearrangement links TRBV5-1 to TRBJ2-6; D is unclear. The CDR3 is made up of 15 amino acids. V dropped 4 bases and J dropped 4 bases, with 12 bases sitting between them. Germline-derived CDR1 and CDR2 are SGHRS and YFSETQ. The CDR3 sequence: CASSDPPRGANVLTF. Here the CDR3 DNA reads TGCGCCAGCAGCGACCCACCGCGCGGGGCCAACGTCCTGACTTTC.

This clonotype is categorized as medium-sized. The CDR3 spells CASSADYQETQYF. For the CDR3, the DNA is TGTGCCAGCAGCGCGGACTACCAAGAGACCCAGTACTTC. This rearrangement joins TRBV2 to TRBJ2-5; perhaps TRBD2 as D (5 bases). V gave up 6 bases and J gave up 0 bases, with 8 bases separating them. Germline V gene data show CDR1 as SNHLY and CDR2 as FYNNEI. CDR3 length: 13 residues.

This clonotype has only a few counts. This chain joins TRBV6-6 and TRBJ2-1; D gene uncertain. The CDR3 length is 16 residues. Germline lookup yields CDR1 MNHNY and CDR2 SVGAGI (reference sequence). V dropped 2 bases and J dropped 0 bases, with 11 bases sitting between them. CDR3: CASSYRHQSSYNEQFF. CDR3 nucleotide sequence: TGTGCCAGCAGTTACAGACATCAGAGCTCCTACAATGAGCAGTTCTTC.

The V and J genes are TRBV7-8 and TRBJ2-1, with no clear D. The ends were cut back, 5 bases at V and 0 bases at J, with 14 bases in the middle. The germline gives CDR1 SGHVS, CDR2 FQNEAQ. CDR3 length: 16 residues. The CDR3 here is CASSLVGSGSYNEQFF. CDR3 bases: TGTGCCAGCAGCCTAGTGGGTTCCGGCTCCTACAATGAGCAGTTCTTC.

The chain has TRBV4-3 and TRBJ2-7, with TRBD1 matching 9 bases. The CDR3 length is 16 residues. Germline CDR1 LGHNA, CDR2 YSLEER. The trim removed 1 base at V and 4 bases at J, leaving 8 bases unmatched. The DNA for the CDR3 is TGCGCCAGCAGCCAAGTTCTTGGGACAGGGTCATACGAGCAGTACTTC. Translating it yields CASSQVLGTGSYEQYF.

This clonotype showed up just a few times. The J gene is TRBJ2-1, the V gene TRBV10-1; 7 nucleotides align to TRBD1. Trimming took 2 bases from V and 3 from J; bases not matched to a gene: 10. This CDR3 is 17 amino acids long. The germline gives CDR1 WNHNN, CDR2 SYGVQD (reference sequence). The CDR3: CASSEGGPGGFYNEQFF. The DNA for the CDR3 is TGCGCCAGCAGTGAGGGGGGCCCAGGGGGTTTCTACAATGAGCAGTTCTTC.

This chain uses TRBV20-1 with TRBJ1-1; unclear D gene. The CDR3 spans 13 residues. The V end lost 6 bases, the J end lost 0 bases, and 11 bases lay between the germline ends. Looked up from germline, CDR1 is DFQATT and CDR2 is SNEGSKA (reference sequence). As DNA, the CDR3 is TGCAGTGCCCGTGCGCCGGTGAACACTGAAGCTTTCTTT. It translates to CSARAPVNTEAFF.

The chain has TRBV7-9 and TRBJ2-4, with 8 bases fitting TRBD1. Per the germline V gene, CDR1 is SEHNR and CDR2 is FQNEAQ (reference sequence). Trimming took 5 bases from V and 3 from J; bases not matched to a gene: 9. This CDR3 has 16 amino acids. The CDR3 DNA sequence: TGTGCCAGCAGCCCCTGGGGACAGGCTTACAAAAACATTCAGTACTTC. As protein: CASSPWGQAYKNIQYF.

The rearrangement uses TRBV20-1 and TRBJ2-1; 9 positions agree with TRBD2. The CDR3 totals 14 residues. Losses at the gene ends were 3 bases for V and 8 bases for J; bases not matched to a gene: 8. Germline V gene data show CDR1 as DFQATT and CDR2 as SNEGSKA (reference sequence). The CDR3 region has the DNA TGCAGTGCTAGTCGCGGGGGGGCAATGGATGAGCAGTTCTTC. Translation: CSASRGGAMDEQFF.

The chain uses TRBV5-6 and TRBJ2-5; the D call may be TRBD1 or TRBD2 (5 bases each). The CDR3 sequence is 15 residues long. In germline, CDR1 is SGHDT, CDR2 YYEEEE. V was trimmed by 4 bases and J by 11 bases, leaving 24 bases between them. The CDR3 bases are TGTGCCAGCAGCCCAGCCCCCGGGGCCTACAATGAGCAGTACTTC. It encodes CASSPAPGAYNEQYF. Based on the CDR3 plus reference TRBV5-6 and TRBJ2-5, the full variable domain is DAGVTQSPTHLIKTRGQQVTLRCSPKSGHDTVSWYQQALGQGPQFIFQYYEEEERQRGNFPDRFSGHQFPNYSSELNVNALLLGDSALYLCASSPAPGAYNEQYFGPGTRLLVL.

The chain links TRBV4-2 to TRBJ1-4; no firm D call. Trimming cost V 4 bases and J 3 bases, with 9 bases left between them. The CDR3 is 14 amino acids. Germline CDR1 reads LGHNA; CDR2 reads YNFKEQ. The CDR3 region has the DNA TGTGCCAGCAGCCGTCAGAGGTCTAATGAAAAACTGTTTTTT. It is translated as CASSRQRSNEKLFF.

This clonotype was detected a few times. The chain joins TRBV15 to TRBJ2-6; D call uncertain. The V end lost 1 base, the J end lost 0 bases, and 4 bases lay between the germline ends. Germline CDR1 reads LNHNV; CDR2 reads YYDKDF (reference sequence). The CDR3 contains 15 residues. The CDR3 spells CATSRAPSGANVLTF. CDR3 bases: TGTGCCACCAGCAGAGCGCCCTCTGGGGCCAACGTCCTGACTTTC.

V and J are TRBV7-3 and TRBJ2-3; D is undetermined. The CDR3 is 12 residues long. Germline CDR1 and CDR2: SGHTA and FQGTGA. The germline V and J ends were trimmed by 5 bases and 6 bases, with 9 bases remaining between them. The CDR3 region is CASSNNHDTQYF. The DNA for the CDR3 is TGTGCCAGCAGCAACAACCACGATACGCAGTATTTT.

V usage is TRBV6-2 or TRBV6-3 and J usage is TRBJ1-4; TRBD1 matches at 7 bases. Trimming took 8 bases from V and 7 from J; bases not matched to a gene: 13. The germline V gene has CDR1 MNHEY and CDR2 SVGEGT. CDR3 size: 15 residues. The CDR3 region has the DNA TGTGCCAGCGGATTACAGGGGCTGGGGAGTGAAAAACTGTTTTTT. This encodes CASGLQGLGSEKLFF.

Only a few counts were recorded for this clonotype. The chain joins TRBV7-8 to TRBJ2-7; weak D call: TRBD1 (6 bases). CDR3 length: 17 amino acids. The germline CDR1 and CDR2 sequences are SGHVS and FQNEAQ. V was trimmed by 5 bases and J by 5 bases, leaving 25 bases between them. The CDR3 loop reads CASSTTGTKSMLNEQYF. The DNA for the CDR3 is TGTGCCAGCAGCACAACCGGGACAAAGTCTATGTTGAACGAGCAGTACTTC.

Details on this clonotype: At one of its ends the junction is not consistent with the germline gene, which may arise from a read error. V gene TRBV29-1 combines with J gene TRBJ2-1; no firm D call. CDR3 length: 12 residues. Looked up from germline, CDR1 is SQVTM and CDR2 is ANQGSEA. The CDR3 DNA reads TGCAGCGTCCGACGATCCTACAATGGGCAGTTCTTC. As protein: CSVRRSYNGQFF.

V is TRBV6-6 and J is TRBJ1-2; TRBD1 is a possible D gene (6 bases). CDR3 length: 15 amino acids. V was shortened by 6 bases and J by 4 bases, with 18 bases between the two germline ends. Germline V gene data show CDR1 as MNHNY and CDR2 as SVGAGI (reference sequence). CDR3 loop: CASSLRDTGAYGYTF. DNA of the CDR3: TGTGCCAGCAGCCTCAGGGACACTGGGGCCTATGGCTACACCTTC.

This clonotype was observed a few times. This chain joins TRBV7-9 and TRBJ2-5; no firm D call. The V and J ends lost 2 bases and 11 bases respectively, with 27 bases between them. CDR3 length: 17 amino acids. Germline loops: CDR1 SEHNR, CDR2 FQNEAQ (reference sequence). The CDR3 loop reads CASSLKGGPNHLRRQYF. The CDR3 DNA follows: TGTGCCAGCAGCTTAAAAGGTGGACCGAACCATCTACGAAGGCAGTACTTC.

This clonotype was observed once. V gene TRBV7-2 combines with J gene TRBJ2-7; D is unclear. V was clipped by 1 base and J by 2 bases, with 12 bases between them. This CDR3 has 15 amino acids. Germline V gives CDR1 SGHTA, CDR2 FQGNSA. DNA of the CDR3: TGTGCCAGCAGCTTAGGTAGTCTTCCGACCTACGAGCAGTACTTC. This translates into CASSLGSLPTYEQYF.

For the CDR3, the DNA is TGTGCCAGCAGTTACGGTGCGGGGGTTGGGGCCAACGTCCTGACTTTC. It encodes CASSYGAGVGANVLTF. V usage is TRBV6-5 and J usage is TRBJ2-6; 7 bases line up with TRBD2. The CDR3 runs 16 residues. CDR1 is MNHEY, CDR2 SVGAGI, per germline. The V and J ends lost 2 bases and 3 bases, in that order; junction bases with no gene match: 4.

V usage is TRBV5-5 and J usage is TRBJ2-3; the match to TRBD2 covers 7 bases. The V gene end was trimmed by 0 bases and the J gene end by 5 bases; junction bases not matched to a gene: 6. CDR3 length: 15 amino acids. CDR1 is SGHKS and CDR2 is YYEKEE in the germline V gene (reference sequence). In DNA, the CDR3 is TGTGCCAGCAGCTTGGCGGGGGGAGTGGGAGATACGCAGTATTTT. Amino acid sequence: CASSLAGGVGDTQYF.

V gene TRBV7-2 combines with J gene TRBJ1-2; D unresolved. Germline loops: CDR1 SGHTA, CDR2 FQGNSA. V was cut by 0 bases and J by 6 bases, with 11 bases left in between. The CDR3 extends over 14 amino acids. The CDR3 spells CASSLATLVNGYTF. DNA for the CDR3: TGTGCCAGCAGCTTAGCAACCCTGGTTAATGGCTACACCTTC.